This T cell receptor (beta chain) was documented in a study of blood T cell repertoires in COVID-19. Background on the study: Both acute and convalescent COVID-19 samples were obtained from the United States, Italy and Spain. Sample material is recorded as cDNA or gDNA derived from T cells, B-cell-depleted T cells, or PBMCs.

Source study methods: Using reference gene primer amplification, nucleated cell counts were estimated. The data were produced by immunoSEQ multiplex PCR, yet TCRdb's version contains in-frame clones alone and is incomplete. The DNA was the basis for D and trimming; V, J and clone size are from that table. The data contain 100,000 to 150,000 clones, around 86% of them singletons. Germline loops: CDR1 SGHRS, CDR2 YFSETQ. The length of the CDR3 is 15 residues. V was pared by 0 bases and J by 7 bases, with 8 bases of the junction left unmatched. The sequence derives from a man in his forties with active or convalescent COVID-19. This rearrangement joins TRBV5-1 to TRBJ1-2; 8 nucleotides align to TRBD1. Sequenced input: peripheral blood. The CDR3 loop reads CASSLDQGARGGYTF. As DNA, the CDR3 is TGCGCCAGCAGCTTGGACCAGGGGGCGCGAGGTGGCTACACCTTC.